This T cell receptor beta chain was documented in a study of shared clonotypes between healthy human individuals. The sequenced material, unsorted PBMC DNA, was run on ten immunoSEQ deep assay plates. Profiled with immunoSEQ multiplex PCR; TCRdb holds only in-frame clones, not every one. The table has fewer than 600,000 clones, 70% to 80% seen once. With V trimmed by 8 bases and J by 3 bases, 7 bases remained unmatched. This CDR3 spans 14 amino acids. Germline CDR1 and CDR2: MNHNS and SASEGT. The receptor comes from a woman between 40 and 55 years old in good health. Some clones in this sample may be carry-over from other donors' samples. This chain uses TRBV6-1 with TRBJ2-7, with 10 bases aligning to TRBD1. Sample: PBMCs. The CDR3 sequence is CASDPTGGFYEQYF. The CDR3 bases are TGTGCCAGCGACCCGACAGGGGGCTTCTACGAGCAGTACTTC.